A single sample gave rise to the 10 T cell receptor beta chains below, sequenced in a study of shared clonotypes between healthy human individuals. Libraries were prepared by immunoSEQ multiplex PCR; TCRdb keeps only in-frame clonotypes and omits some of them. The data hold 2.5 million or so clones, with about 92% observed a single time. Sequencing used naive CD4+ T cells sorted from blood. Subset specified: CD45RA+ positively selected. The source of these receptors is a man aged 18 to 29 in good health.

The V and J genes are TRBV10-3 and TRBJ2-7; 13 nucleotides line up with TRBD2. CDR1 is ENHRY and CDR2 is SYGVKD in the germline V gene. CDR3 size: 16 residues. J lost 4 bases, V lost 10 bases, and 13 bases had no gene match. The CDR3 DNA reads as TGTGCCACGACGGACGACGGGACTAGCGGGATTTACGAGCAGTACTTC. Its protein product is CATTDDGTSGIYEQYF.

This sequence joins TRBV5-4 and TRBJ2-3; either TRBD1 or TRBD2 may fit D (6 bases each). Germline loops: CDR1 SGHNT, CDR2 YYREEE (reference sequence). The CDR3 length is 15 residues. V was trimmed by 4 bases and J by 4 bases, leaving 16 bases between them. CDR3 nucleotides: TGTGCCAGCAGCCCACCTGGGGGGCTACCAGATACGCAGTATTTT. Translating it yields CASSPPGGLPDTQYF.

The chain couples TRBV4-3 to TRBJ1-2; TRBD1 might be the D (5 bases). The CDR3 totals 15 residues. Germline lookup yields CDR1 LGHNA and CDR2 YSLEER. Trimming left V 1 base short and J 3 bases short, with 12 bases between. The CDR3 spells CASSQVRGWHYGYTF. CDR3 DNA: TGCGCCAGCAGCCAAGTCCGGGGGTGGCACTATGGCTACACCTTC.

This chain links TRBV11-3 with TRBJ2-3, with D hard to call. CDR1 and CDR2 from the germline V gene are SGHNT and YENEEA. The ends were cut back, 1 base at V and 3 bases at J, with 8 bases in the middle. CDR3 size: 14 residues. CDR3 region: CASSLGSLTDTQYF. The CDR3 coding sequence is TGTGCCAGCAGCTTAGGCTCTCTTACAGATACGCAGTATTTT. The whole variable domain, filled in from reference TRBV11-3 and TRBJ2-3, reads EAGVVQSPRYKIIEKKQPVAFWCNPISGHNTLYWYLQNLGQGPELLIRYENEEAVDDSQLPKDRFSAERLKGVDSTLKIQPAELGDSAVYLCASSLGSLTDTQYFGPGTRLTVL.

This clone was recorded only once. The chain uses TRBV11-2 and TRBJ2-3; a possible D gene is TRBD1 (6 bases). V lost 8 bases and J lost 1, with 10 bases in between. This CDR3 contains 13 residues. The V gene's germline CDR1 is SGHAT and CDR2 FQNNGV. CDR3 sequence reads: CASGKGGTDTQYF. DNA of the CDR3: TGTGCCAGCGGAAAGGGGGGCACAGATACGCAGTATTTT.

This clone was observed a single time. The chain links TRBV7-6 to TRBJ2-1; 8 nucleotides agree with TRBD1. CDR3 length: 14 residues. Germline-derived CDR1 and CDR2 are SGHVS and FNYEAQ. J lost 7 bases, V lost 4 bases, and 6 bases had no gene match. DNA of the CDR3: TGTGCCAGCAGCTCGGACAGGGTTCGGAATGAGCAGTTCTTC. Its protein is CASSSDRVRNEQFF.

J is TRBJ2-1 and V is TRBV5-1, with 7 bases identical to TRBD1. This CDR3 is 14 amino acids long. Germline CDR1 reads SGHRS; CDR2 reads YFSETQ. The junction had 3 bases not matched to a gene; V was cut back by 0 bases and J by 6 bases. Here the CDR3 DNA reads TGCGCCAGCAGCTTGGAGACAGGGATCAATGAGCAGTTCTTC. It encodes CASSLETGINEQFF. Variable domain in full (rest from reference TRBV5-1 and TRBJ2-1): KAGVTQTPRYLIKTRGQQVTLSCSPISGHRSVSWYQQTPGQGLQFLFEYFSETQRNKGNFPGRFSGRQFSNSRSEMNVSTLELGDSALYLCASSLETGINEQFFGPGTRLTVL.

The chain employs TRBV15 and TRBJ1-3; D possibly corresponds to TRBD1 (5 bases). CDR1 LNHNV and CDR2 YYDKDF come from the germline V gene (reference sequence). V was trimmed by 11 bases and J by 1 base, leaving 12 bases between them. The CDR3 totals 13 residues. CDR3 sequence reads: CASDSGSGNTIYF. CDR3 sequence (DNA): TGTGCCTCGGACTCAGGGTCTGGAAACACCATATATTTT.

The chain uses TRBV5-1 and TRBJ2-7; 10 bases fit TRBD2. The CDR3 has 13 residues. V lost 2 bases, J lost 6 bases, and 2 bases stayed unmatched. The germline V gene encodes CDR1 SGHRS and CDR2 YFSETQ. CDR3 residues: CASSFSGGLEQYF. CDR3 in DNA: TGCGCCAGCAGCTTTAGCGGGGGGCTCGAGCAGTACTTC.

This sequence joins TRBV10-3 and TRBJ1-3, with D possibly being TRBD1 (6 bases). This CDR3 comprises 14 residues. The germline CDR1 and CDR2 sequences are ENHRY and SYGVKD. V was trimmed by 4 bases and J by 8 bases, leaving 15 bases between them. CDR3 amino acids: CAISVPGARDTIYF. CDR3 nucleotides: TGTGCCATCAGTGTACCGGGGGCCCGGGACACCATATATTTT.